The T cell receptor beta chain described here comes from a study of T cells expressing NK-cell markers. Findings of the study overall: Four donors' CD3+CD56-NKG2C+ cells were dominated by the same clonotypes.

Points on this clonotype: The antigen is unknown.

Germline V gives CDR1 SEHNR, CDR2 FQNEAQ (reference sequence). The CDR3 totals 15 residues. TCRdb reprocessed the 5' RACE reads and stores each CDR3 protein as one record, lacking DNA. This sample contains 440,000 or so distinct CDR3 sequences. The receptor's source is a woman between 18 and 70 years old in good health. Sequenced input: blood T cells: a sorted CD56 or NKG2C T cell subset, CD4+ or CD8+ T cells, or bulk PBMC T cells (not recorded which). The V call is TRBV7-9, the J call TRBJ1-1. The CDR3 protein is CASIKMGLRDTEAFF.